One and the same sample provided the 17 T cell receptor beta chains below, sequenced in a study of blood T cells in healthy people across ages. With a J-beta primer mix and a sample-barcoded 5' primer, a second PCR ran about 6 to 11 cycles. MiXCR was run by TCRdb on the 5' RACE reads, yielding one entry per CDR3 protein. The data contain about 770,000 distinct CDR3 sequences, 40% to 50% of them singletons. The sequencing input was blood. Source of these receptors: a man aged 60 to 69 in good health.

The rearrangement joins TRBV7-2 to TRBJ2-3; TRBD2 is a possible D gene (6 bases). The CDR3 consists of 16 residues. Germline CDR1 SGHTA, CDR2 FQGNSA. V was cut by 2 bases and J by 0 bases, with 12 bases left in between. CDR3 bases: TGTGCCAGCAGCTTATGGGCTAGCGTTAGCACAGATACGCAGTATTTT. Protein sequence: CASSLWASVSTDTQYF. Full variable domain (missing parts from reference TRBV7-2 and TRBJ2-3): GAGVSQSPSNKVTEKGKDVELRCDPISGHTALYWYRQSLGQGLEFLIYFQGNSAPDKSGLPSDRFSAERTGGSVSTLTIQRTQQEDSAVYLCASSLWASVSTDTQYFGPGTRLTVL.

This clonotype has just a few counts. The chain recombines TRBV27 with TRBJ2-6; D unclear. Trimming shortened V by 6 bases and J by 0 bases, and 12 bases separated the two germline ends. The CDR3 loop spans 16 amino acids. Germline values: CDR1 MNHEY, CDR2 SMNVEV (reference sequence). The CDR3 loop is CASRGSLPSGANVLTF. The CDR3 coding sequence is TGTGCCAGCAGGGGTAGTCTTCCCTCTGGGGCCAACGTCCTGACTTTC.

This chain joins TRBV6-6 and TRBJ1-1; D not certain. Per the germline V gene, CDR1 is MNHNY and CDR2 is SVGAGI (reference sequence). Trimming pared 6 bases from V and 1 base from J, leaving 15 bases between. This CDR3 is built from 15 residues. In DNA, the CDR3 is TGTGCCAGCAGGGCGAACGACGGGAGGAACACTGAAGCTTTCTTT. Amino acid sequence: CASRANDGRNTEAFF.

The CDR3 sequence is CASSHPGQTYNEQFF. The CDR3 nucleotides are TGTGCCAGCAGCCACCCGGGACAGACATACAATGAGCAGTTCTTC. The chain joins TRBV3-1 to TRBJ2-1; TRBD1 matches at 7 bases. The germline gives CDR1 LGHDT, CDR2 YNNKEL (reference sequence). CDR3 length equals 15 residues. The trim removed 3 bases at V and 4 bases at J, leaving 6 bases unmatched.

The gene calls are TRBV7-6 and TRBJ1-1; D is uncertain. With 1 base removed from V and 6 bases from J, the gap between germline ends came to 15 bases. The CDR3 totals 15 residues. Per the germline V gene, CDR1 is SGHVS and CDR2 is FNYEAQ. The CDR3 here is CASSLVASGRAEAFF. CDR3 sequence (DNA): TGTGCCAGCAGCTTAGTTGCATCCGGTAGGGCTGAAGCTTTCTTT.

This rearrangement joins TRBV13 to TRBJ2-1; 16 bases are shared with TRBD2. Germline CDR1 reads PRHDT; CDR2 reads FYEKMQ (reference sequence). J was trimmed by 5 bases and V by 5 bases; bases with no gene match: 6. The CDR3 runs to 17 residues. CDR3 DNA: TGTGCCAGCAGCGGGACGGGACTAGCGGGGGGGAACAATGAGCAGTTCTTC. Amino acids: CASSGTGLAGGNNEQFF. The full variable domain, in which reference TRBV13 and TRBJ2-1 provide the parts outside the CDR3, is AAGVIQSPRHLIKEKRETATLKCYPIPRHDTVYWYQQGPGQDPQFLISFYEKMQSDKGSIPDRFSAQQFSDYHSELNMSSLELGDSALYFCASSGTGLAGGNNEQFFGPGTRLTVL.

The chain carries TRBV27 and TRBJ1-2, with D hard to call. The CDR3 has 15 residues. Germline assignment: CDR1 MNHEY and CDR2 SMNVEV (reference sequence). V was cut by 0 bases and J by 5 bases, with 13 bases left in between. CDR3 region: CASSLSSGFSYGYTF. The CDR3 coding sequence is TGTGCCAGCAGTTTATCGTCCGGGTTTAGTTATGGCTACACCTTC.

The chain couples TRBV6-2 or TRBV6-3 to TRBJ2-5; D unresolved. Germline loops: CDR1 MNHEY, CDR2 SVGEGT. CDR3 length: 15 amino acids. V was shortened by 0 bases and J by 4 bases, with 12 bases between the two germline ends. In DNA form, the CDR3 reads TGTGCCAGCAGTTACTCGGAGCTAGATCTAGAGACCCAGTACTTC. This translates into CASSYSELDLETQYF.

The V and J genes are TRBV12-3 or TRBV12-4 and TRBJ2-7; D remains ambiguous. The CDR3 totals 14 residues. Trimming shortened V by 2 bases and J by 1 base, and 9 bases separated the two germline ends. CDR3 nucleotides: TGTGCCAGCAGTTTAATGCGGATATCCTACGAGCAGTACTTC. Protein sequence: CASSLMRISYEQYF.

This clonotype appeared once. J is TRBJ1-5 and V is TRBV20-1; D might be TRBD1 (5 bases). The germline V gene has CDR1 DFQATT and CDR2 SNEGSKA (reference sequence). The length of the CDR3 is 15 residues. Deletions cut 0 bases from V and 0 bases from J, with 9 bases between. The CDR3 loop reads CSAREAQASNQPQHF. CDR3 in DNA: TGCAGTGCTAGAGAAGCACAGGCTAGCAATCAGCCCCAGCATTTT.

The CDR3, as DNA: TGTGCCAGCAGCGGCATGGGGGCTGAAGCTTTCTTT. It codes for CASSGMGAEAFF. The chain employs TRBV11-2 and TRBJ1-1; TRBD1 might be the D (5 bases). This CDR3 has 12 residues. Germline CDR1 reads SGHAT; CDR2 reads FQNNGV. Trimming took off 5 bases at V and 6 bases at J, with 10 bases between the two ends. Using reference TRBV11-2 and TRBJ1-1 for the parts outside the CDR3, the full variable domain is EAGVAQSPRYKIIEKRQSVAFWCNPISGHATLYWYQQILGQGPKLLIQFQNNGVVDDSQLPKDRFSAERLKGVDSTLKIQPAKLEDSAVYLCASSGMGAEAFFGQGTRLTVV.

This clonotype was seen only a few times. The chain is built from TRBV12-3 or TRBV12-4 and TRBJ2-1; D is unresolved. Trimming shortened V by 3 bases and J by 5 bases, and 8 bases separated the two germline ends. The CDR3 spans 13 residues. The CDR3 is CASSLGKNNEQFF. In nucleotides, the CDR3 is TGTGCCAGCAGTTTGGGTAAAAACAATGAGCAGTTCTTC.

The V gene is TRBV6-5, the J gene TRBJ2-4, with 7 positions matching TRBD2. CDR1 and CDR2 (germline): MNHEY, SVGAGI. J was trimmed by 7 bases and V by 3 bases; bases with no gene match: 6. There are 14 residues in the CDR3. The CDR3 sequence is CASSYRRGGNIQYF. Written as DNA, the CDR3 is TGTGCCAGCAGTTATCGGCGGGGAGGGAACATTCAGTACTTC.

Concerning this clonotype: The junction differs from germline at one of its ends, possibly a read error. The chain is built from TRBV28 and TRBJ2-7, with TRBD2 as a possible D gene (7 bases). The CDR3 is 16 amino acids. Germline V gives CDR1 MDHEN, CDR2 SYDVKM. The CDR3 loop is CASTLTGGGHSYEQYF. CDR3 coding DNA: TGTGCCAGCACTTTAACGGGCGGGGGCCACTCCTACGAGCAGTACTTC.

The chain has TRBV12-3 or TRBV12-4 and TRBJ2-3; D assignment may be TRBD1 or TRBD2 (6 bases each). Trimming cost V 1 base and J 6 bases, with 20 bases left between them. This CDR3 spans 17 amino acids. CDR3 amino acids: CASSLGLLGGSGDTQYF. The CDR3 DNA follows: TGTGCCAGCAGTTTAGGCCTCCTGGGGGGCTCAGGGGATACGCAGTATTTT.

CDR3 loop: CATGDRRGNNSPLHF. DNA of the CDR3: TGTGCCACCGGAGACCGGAGGGGCAATAATTCACCCCTCCACTTT. The chain joins TRBV6-5 to TRBJ1-6; a possible D gene is TRBD1 (5 bases). Trimming took 10 bases from V and 5 from J, leaving 18 bases between them. CDR1 and CDR2 from the germline V gene are MNHEY and SVGAGI. The CDR3 consists of 15 residues.

J is TRBJ1-5 and V is TRBV30; 10 bases align to TRBD1. J gave up 6 bases and V 5 bases, and 7 bases lay outside the gene matches. The CDR3 totals 14 residues. CDR1 and CDR2 (germline): GTSNPN, SVGIG (reference sequence). The CDR3 DNA is TGTGCCTGGGGGACAGGGGTAAGATCTCAGCCCCAGCATTTT. As protein: CAWGTGVRSQPQHF.